The present TCR beta chain was sequenced within a study of glioma-infiltrating T cells after dendritic cell vaccination. About the research overall: Samples are from glioblastoma patients in Phase I and II dendritic cell vaccine trials. Autologous tumor lysate was loaded overnight onto monocyte-derived dendritic cells grown 6 to 7 days with IL-4 and GM-CSF.

Study-level points and caveats: Few patients contributed both blood and tumor specimens.

This CDR3 contains 14 residues. Trimming took off 4 bases at V and 5 bases at J, with 16 bases between the two ends. Indicated time point: after dendritic cell vaccination, including at tumor progression/relapse. Before vaccination, two weeks after the third vaccination, and at progression, PBMC were collected. TCRdb keeps only in-frame clones here, not all; method: immunoSEQ multiplex PCR. The table lists about 99,000 clones, roughly 80% of them singletons, with roughly 5.9% in the top ten. This clone showed up just a few times. What it binds is not known. The sample in question was blood, obtained after dendritic cell vaccination. The clonotype comes from a human donor with glioblastoma. The J gene is TRBJ2-7, the V gene TRBV5-3, with D hard to call. TRBV5-3 qualifies as an ORF whose function is uncertain. CDR3 region: CARSRDSNDHEQYF. CDR3 coding DNA: TGTGCCAGAAGCCGAGACTCAAACGACCACGAGCAGTACTTC.